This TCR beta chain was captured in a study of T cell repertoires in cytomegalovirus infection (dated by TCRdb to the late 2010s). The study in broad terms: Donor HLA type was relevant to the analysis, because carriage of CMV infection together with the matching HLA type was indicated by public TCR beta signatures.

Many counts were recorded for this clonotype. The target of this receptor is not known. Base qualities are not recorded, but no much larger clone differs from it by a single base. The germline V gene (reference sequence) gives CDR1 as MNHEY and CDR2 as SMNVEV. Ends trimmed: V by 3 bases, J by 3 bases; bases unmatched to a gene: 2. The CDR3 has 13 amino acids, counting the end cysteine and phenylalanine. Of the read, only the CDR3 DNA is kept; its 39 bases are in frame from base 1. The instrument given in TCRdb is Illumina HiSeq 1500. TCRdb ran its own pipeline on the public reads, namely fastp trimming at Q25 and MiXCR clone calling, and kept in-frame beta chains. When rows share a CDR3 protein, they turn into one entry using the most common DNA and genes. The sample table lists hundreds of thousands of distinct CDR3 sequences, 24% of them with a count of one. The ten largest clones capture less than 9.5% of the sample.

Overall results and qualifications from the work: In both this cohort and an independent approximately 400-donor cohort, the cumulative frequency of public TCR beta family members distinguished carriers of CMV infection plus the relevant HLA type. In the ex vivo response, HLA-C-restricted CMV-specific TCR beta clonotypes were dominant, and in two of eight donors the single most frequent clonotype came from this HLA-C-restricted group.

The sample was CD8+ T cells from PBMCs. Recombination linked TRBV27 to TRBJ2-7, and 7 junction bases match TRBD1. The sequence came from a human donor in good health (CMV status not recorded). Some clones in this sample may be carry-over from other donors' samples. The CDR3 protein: CASSFQGDYEQYF. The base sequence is TGTGCCAGCAGTTTTCAGGGGGACTACGAGCAGTACTTC.